The 12 T cell receptor beta chains reported below all come from one sample, sequenced in a study of tumor and adjacent non-tumor tissue in lung cancer. Three rounds of nested PCR, following a modified ARM-PCR protocol, produced the TCRbeta library. In TCRdb, the multiplex PCR reads were re-called with MiXCR into one record per CDR3 protein. The sample gives 100,000 or so distinct CDR3 sequences, 60% to 80% of which show up once; less than 20% is in the top ten. The template was RNA from unsorted bulk tissue. The normal lung tissue was taken more than 3 cm from the tumor edge. The source material was distant non-tumor lung tissue. Source of these receptors: a man aged 25 to 40 with non-small cell lung cancer.

Note on this clonotype: The CDR3 ends on some other residue instead of the conserved phenylalanine or tryptophan, so this is likely a read error. The DNA is left out, because the CDR3 cannot be placed on it with certainty; the CDR3 is given as TCRdb lists it. V and J are TRBV5-1 and TRBJ2-1; TRBD1 was called by the table and not checked on the DNA. The length of the CDR3 is 14 amino acids, counting both ends. Germline V gene lookup returns CDR1 SGHRS and CDR2 YFSETQ. CDR3 sequence: CASNQGGPYNEEFS.

As regards this clonotype: Mismatch with germline at one junction end may stem from a read error. CDR3 sequence reads: CANSLHATNEKLFF. CDR3 DNA: TGTGCCAACAGCCTACACGCAACTAATGAAAAACTGTTTTTT. The chain couples TRBV11-1 to TRBJ1-4; D call uncertain. From germline, CDR1 is SGHAT and CDR2 FQDESV (reference sequence). This CDR3 is 14 amino acids long.

Note on this clonotype: A read error may account for a junction end that differs from germline. The V call is TRBV10-3, the J call TRBJ2-7; unclear D gene. The CDR3 loop spans 14 amino acids. Germline CDR1 is ENHRY and CDR2 is SYGVKD. This CDR3 is CALSESATAYEQYF. CDR3 nucleotides: TGTGCCCTCAGTGAATCGGCTACCGCCTACGAGCAGTACTTC.

This clonotype has a handful of counts. One junction end does not reproduce the germline sequence, and a read error may be involved. The chain employs TRBV24-1 and TRBJ2-1, with D tentatively TRBD1 (6 bases). Germline values: CDR1 KGHDR, CDR2 SFDVKD. The CDR3 is 16 residues long. The DNA for the CDR3 is TGTACCACCAGTGGGGGCACGAGACGCTTCACCAATGAGCAGTTCTTC. Encoded protein: CTTSGGTRRFTNEQFF.

A remark on this clonotype: With a much larger clone just one base away, this may be a read error. V usage is TRBV6-5 and J usage is TRBJ1-1, with D perhaps matching TRBD1 (5 bases). The length of the CDR3 is 10 residues. Germline assignment: CDR1 MNHEY and CDR2 SVGAGI. Written as DNA, the CDR3 is TGTGTCACCCGACAGATTGAAGCTTTCTTT. It specifies CVTRQIEAFF.

Notes on this clonotype: This may be a read error: a much more frequent sequence differs by one nucleotide. The CDR3 DNA reads as TGTGCCAGCTCGCAGGGGACGGAGCAAGAGACCCAGTACTTC. It codes for CASSQGTEQETQYF. The genes are TRBV12-3 or TRBV12-4 and TRBJ2-5; possible D gene TRBD1, 6 bases. CDR3 length: 14 residues. The V end was cut by 8 bases, the J end by 2 bases, with 15 bases between.

Concerning this clonotype: It is likely a read error, because the conserved phenylalanine at the end of the CDR3 is missing. The rearrangement joins TRBV4-1 to TRBJ2-3; D gene ambiguous. V was trimmed by 1 base and J by 4 bases, leaving 9 bases between them. Germline assignment: CDR1 MGHRA and CDR2 YSYEKL. The CDR3 is 14 residues long. This chain's CDR3 is CASSQVGCPDTQYY. CDR3 nucleotide sequence: TGCGCCAGCAGCCAAGTTGGTTGCCCAGATACGCAGTATTAT.

The CDR3 region is CAITKGGSTDTQYF. The CDR3 DNA follows: TGTGCCATCACTAAGGGAGGGAGCACAGATACGCAGTATTTT. The chain recombines TRBV10-3 with TRBJ2-3, with 7 bases identical to TRBD2. Germline V gene sequence: CDR1 ENHRY, CDR2 SYGVKD. The CDR3 has 14 amino acids. V dropped 7 bases and J dropped 0; count of bases not matched to a gene: 4.

The V and J genes are TRBV19 and TRBJ2-7, with D maybe TRBD2 (5 bases). The CDR3 runs to 12 residues. Trimming stripped 3 bases from V and 3 bases from J, with 6 bases between. CDR1 and CDR2 (germline): LNHDA, SQIVND (reference sequence). In nucleotides, the CDR3 is TGTGCCAGTAGTATTCGGGACTACGAGCAGTACTTC. Its translation: CASSIRDYEQYF.

Concerning this clonotype itself: The junction differs from germline at one of its ends, possibly a read error. The genes are TRBV4-2 and TRBJ2-7; 7 nucleotides align to TRBD1. This CDR3 contains 14 residues. Looked up from germline, CDR1 is LGHNA and CDR2 is YNFKEQ. The CDR3 nucleotides are TGTGCCAGCGGCCATGCGACAGGGCCATACGAGCAGTACTTC. It encodes CASGHATGPYEQYF.

About this clonotype itself: A read error is likely, as this CDR3 ends without the conserved phenylalanine or tryptophan. This sequence joins TRBV11-1 and TRBJ2-2; possibly TRBD1 for D (5 bases). There are 15 residues in the CDR3. In germline, CDR1 is SGHAT, CDR2 FQDESV (reference sequence). In DNA, the CDR3 is TGTGCTAGCAGCCGCCTCAGGGAAGAGACCGGGGAGCTGTTTTCT. The encoded protein is CASSRLREETGELFS.

This clonotype was seen a few times. The chain couples TRBV11-2 to TRBJ1-2; a possible D gene is TRBD1 (5 bases). The CDR3 totals 14 residues. Germline V lookup: CDR1 SGHAT, CDR2 FQNNGV. Trimming took 7 bases from V and 8 from J, leaving 20 bases between them. DNA for the CDR3: TGTGCCAGCACCCTCAGGTCGGGGGGTTCAGGCTACACCTTC. Encoded protein: CASTLRSGGSGYTF.